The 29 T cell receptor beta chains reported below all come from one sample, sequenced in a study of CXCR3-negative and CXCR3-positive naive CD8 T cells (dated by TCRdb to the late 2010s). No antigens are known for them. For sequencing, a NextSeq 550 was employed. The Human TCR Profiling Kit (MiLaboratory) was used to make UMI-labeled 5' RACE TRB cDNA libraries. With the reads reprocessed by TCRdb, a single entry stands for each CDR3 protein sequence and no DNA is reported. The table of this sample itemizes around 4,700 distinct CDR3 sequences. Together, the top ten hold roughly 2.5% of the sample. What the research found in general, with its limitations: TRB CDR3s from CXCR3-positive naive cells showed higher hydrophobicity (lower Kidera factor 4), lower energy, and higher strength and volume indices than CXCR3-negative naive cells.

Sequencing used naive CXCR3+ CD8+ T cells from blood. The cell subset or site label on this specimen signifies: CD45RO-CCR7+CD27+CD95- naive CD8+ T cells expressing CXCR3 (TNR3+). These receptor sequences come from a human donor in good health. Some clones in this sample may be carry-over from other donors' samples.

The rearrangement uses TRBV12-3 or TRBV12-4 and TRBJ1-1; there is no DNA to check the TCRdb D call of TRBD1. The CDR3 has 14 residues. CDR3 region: CASSLGRWNTEAFF.

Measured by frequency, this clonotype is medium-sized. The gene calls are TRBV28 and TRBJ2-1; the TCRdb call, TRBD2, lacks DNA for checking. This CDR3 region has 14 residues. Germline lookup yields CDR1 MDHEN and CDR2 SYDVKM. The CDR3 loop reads CASSLVREYNEQFF.

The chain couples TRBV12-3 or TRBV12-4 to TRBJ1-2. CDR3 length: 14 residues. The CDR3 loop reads CASSQFGSGYGYTF.

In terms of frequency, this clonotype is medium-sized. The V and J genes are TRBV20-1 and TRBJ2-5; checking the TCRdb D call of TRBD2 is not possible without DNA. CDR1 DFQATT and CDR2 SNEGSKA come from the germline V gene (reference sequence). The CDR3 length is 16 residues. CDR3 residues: CSALGPSGRIQETQYF.

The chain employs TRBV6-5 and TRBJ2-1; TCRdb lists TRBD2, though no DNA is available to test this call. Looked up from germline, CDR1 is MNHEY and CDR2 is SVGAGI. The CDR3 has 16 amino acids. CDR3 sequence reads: CASGALAGGRPNEQFF.

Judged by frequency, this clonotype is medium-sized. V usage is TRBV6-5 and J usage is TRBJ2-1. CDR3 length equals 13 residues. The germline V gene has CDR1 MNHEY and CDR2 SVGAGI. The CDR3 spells CASSVLYYNEQFF.

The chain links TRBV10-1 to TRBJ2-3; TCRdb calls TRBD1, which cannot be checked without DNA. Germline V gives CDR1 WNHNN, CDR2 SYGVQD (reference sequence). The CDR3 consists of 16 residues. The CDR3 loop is CASSADRGDGTDTQYF.

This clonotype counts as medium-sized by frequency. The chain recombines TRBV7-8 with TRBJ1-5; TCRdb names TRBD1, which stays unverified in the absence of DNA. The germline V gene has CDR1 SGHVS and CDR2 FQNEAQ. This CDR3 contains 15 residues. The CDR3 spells CASSLDRDSNQPQHF. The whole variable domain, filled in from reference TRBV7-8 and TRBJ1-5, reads GAGVSQSPRYKVAKRGQDVALRCDPISGHVSLFWYQQALGQGPEFLTYFQNEAQLDKSGLPSDRFFAERPEGSVSTLKIQRTQQEDSAVYLCASSLDRDSNQPQHFGDGTRLSIL.

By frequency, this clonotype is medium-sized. This chain's CDR3 is CSVEDEGAGELFF. The V call is TRBV29-1, the J call TRBJ2-2; without DNA, the TCRdb call of TRBD1 cannot be checked. The length of the CDR3 is 13 residues. In germline, CDR1 is SQVTM, CDR2 ANQGSEA.

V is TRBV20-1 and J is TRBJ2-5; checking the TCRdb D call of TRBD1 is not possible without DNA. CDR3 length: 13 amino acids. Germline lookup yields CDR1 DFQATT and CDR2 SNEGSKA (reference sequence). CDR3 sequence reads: CSARGAGQETQYF.

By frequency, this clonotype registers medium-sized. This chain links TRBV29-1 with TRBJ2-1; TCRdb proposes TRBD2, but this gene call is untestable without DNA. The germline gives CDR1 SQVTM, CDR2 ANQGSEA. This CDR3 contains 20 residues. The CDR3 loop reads CSVEALEVGLAGSSYNEQFF.

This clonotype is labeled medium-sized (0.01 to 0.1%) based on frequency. The CDR3: CSVVRDSLYGYTF. The J gene is TRBJ1-2, the V gene TRBV29-1; absent DNA, TCRdb's TRBD1 call cannot be checked. Germline V gene data show CDR1 as SQVTM and CDR2 as ANQGSEA. The CDR3 length is 13 residues.

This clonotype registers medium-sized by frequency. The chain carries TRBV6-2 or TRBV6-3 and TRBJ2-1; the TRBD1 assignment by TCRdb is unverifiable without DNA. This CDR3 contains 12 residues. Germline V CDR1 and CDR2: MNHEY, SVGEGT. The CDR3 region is CASRALDRRKFF.

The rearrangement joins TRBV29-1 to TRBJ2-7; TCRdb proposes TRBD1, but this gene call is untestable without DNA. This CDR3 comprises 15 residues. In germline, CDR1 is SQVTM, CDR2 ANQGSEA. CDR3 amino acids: CSVISRDSETYEQYF.

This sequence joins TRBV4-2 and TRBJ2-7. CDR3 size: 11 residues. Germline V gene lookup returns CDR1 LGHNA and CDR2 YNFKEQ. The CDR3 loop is CASSQDHEQYF.

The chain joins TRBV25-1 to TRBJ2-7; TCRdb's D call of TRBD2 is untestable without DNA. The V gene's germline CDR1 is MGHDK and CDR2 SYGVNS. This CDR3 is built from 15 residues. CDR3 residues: CASSGPTSGAYEQYF.

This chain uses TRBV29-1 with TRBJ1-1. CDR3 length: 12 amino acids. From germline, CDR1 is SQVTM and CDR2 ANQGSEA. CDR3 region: CSVPSSNTEAFF.

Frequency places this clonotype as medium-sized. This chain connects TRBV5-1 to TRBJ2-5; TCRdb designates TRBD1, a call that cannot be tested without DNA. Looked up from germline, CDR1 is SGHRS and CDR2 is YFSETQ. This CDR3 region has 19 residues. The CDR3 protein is CASSFLAGAGSEYQETQYF.

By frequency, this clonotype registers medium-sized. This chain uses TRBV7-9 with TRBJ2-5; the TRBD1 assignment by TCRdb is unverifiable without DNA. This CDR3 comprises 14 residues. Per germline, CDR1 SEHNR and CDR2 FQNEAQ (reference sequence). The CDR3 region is CASSERQGEETQYF.

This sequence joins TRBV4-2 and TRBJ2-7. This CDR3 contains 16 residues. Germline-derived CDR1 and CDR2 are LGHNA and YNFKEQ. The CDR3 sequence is CASSQNSRGSSYEQYF.

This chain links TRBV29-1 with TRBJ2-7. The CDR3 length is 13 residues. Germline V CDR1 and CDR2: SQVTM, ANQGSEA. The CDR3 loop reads CSVGGWEWNEQYF.

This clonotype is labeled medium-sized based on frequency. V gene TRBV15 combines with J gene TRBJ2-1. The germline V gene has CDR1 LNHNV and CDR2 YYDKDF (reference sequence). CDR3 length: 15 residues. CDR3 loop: CATSMSGSPYNEQFF.

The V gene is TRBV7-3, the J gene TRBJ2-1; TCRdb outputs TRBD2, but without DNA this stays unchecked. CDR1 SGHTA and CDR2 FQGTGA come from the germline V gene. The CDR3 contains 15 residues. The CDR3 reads CASSPGTSGYNEQFF.

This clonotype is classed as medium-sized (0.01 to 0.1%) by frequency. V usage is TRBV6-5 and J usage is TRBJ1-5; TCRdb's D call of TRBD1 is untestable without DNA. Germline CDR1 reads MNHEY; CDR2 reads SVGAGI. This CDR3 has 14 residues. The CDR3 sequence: CASSQRQGGQPQHF.

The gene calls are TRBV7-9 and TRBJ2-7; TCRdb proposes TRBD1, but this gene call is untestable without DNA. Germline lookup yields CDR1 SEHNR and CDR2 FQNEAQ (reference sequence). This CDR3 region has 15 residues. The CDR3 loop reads CASSFLKSGTYEQYF.

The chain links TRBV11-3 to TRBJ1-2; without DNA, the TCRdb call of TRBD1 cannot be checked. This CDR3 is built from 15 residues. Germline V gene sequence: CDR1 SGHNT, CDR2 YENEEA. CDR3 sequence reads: CASSSGQVVNYGYTF.

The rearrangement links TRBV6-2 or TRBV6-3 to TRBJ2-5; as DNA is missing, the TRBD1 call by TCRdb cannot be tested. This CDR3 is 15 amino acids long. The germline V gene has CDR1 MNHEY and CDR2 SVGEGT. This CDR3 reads CASRTPDRRQETQYF.

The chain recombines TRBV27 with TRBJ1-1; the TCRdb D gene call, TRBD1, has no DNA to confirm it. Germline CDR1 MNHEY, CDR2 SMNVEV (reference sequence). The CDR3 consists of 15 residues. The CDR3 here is CASSHRTGTNTEAFF.

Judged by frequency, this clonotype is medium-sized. The CDR3 spells CSVVSARDSYEQYF. The chain combines TRBV29-1 with TRBJ2-7. Germline V gene lookup returns CDR1 SQVTM and CDR2 ANQGSEA. This CDR3 has 14 residues.